A single sample is the source of the 6 T cell receptor beta chains below, sequenced in a study of technical replicates of blood from a handful of donors. TCRdb's copy holds only in-frame clones and misses some; the assay was immunoSEQ multiplex PCR. Among roughly 79,000 clones listed, about nine tenths were seen once. The sequencing input was T cells isolated from PBMCs. The receptors were gathered from a human donor in good health. Some clones in this sample may be carry-over from other donors' samples.

The gene calls are TRBV4-1 and TRBJ2-5; 7 nucleotides agree with TRBD1. The CDR3 is 15 amino acids. Germline CDR1 MGHRA, CDR2 YSYEKL. Losses at the gene ends were 2 bases for V and 1 base for J; bases not matched to a gene: 4. This CDR3 reads CASSQPGTVQETQYF. The DNA of the CDR3 is TGCGCCAGCAGCCAACCCGGGACAGTCCAAGAGACCCAGTACTTC.

CDR3 sequence (DNA): TGTGCCTCCGGGACAGGGGGGGCGAGGCTGTTCTTC. Protein sequence: CASGTGGARLFF. The chain joins TRBV30 to TRBJ2-1, with 11 bases fitting TRBD1. Germline V gene sequence: CDR1 GTSNPN, CDR2 SVGIG (reference sequence). This CDR3 is built from 12 residues. V was pared by 7 bases and J by 15 bases, with 11 bases of the junction left unmatched.

The V gene is TRBV5-6, the J gene TRBJ2-1, with TRBD2 identical over 10 bases. Germline CDR1 SGHDT, CDR2 YYEEEE. V shed 4 bases, J shed 8 bases, and the junction held 18 bases outside the gene matches. This CDR3 is built from 18 residues. CDR3 bases: TGTGCCAGCAGCGACATCTATAGCGGGAGGTTCCTTGTAGATGAGCAGTTCTTC. Protein: CASSDIYSGRFLVDEQFF. The whole variable domain, filled in from reference TRBV5-6 and TRBJ2-1, reads DAGVTQSPTHLIKTRGQQVTLRCSPKSGHDTVSWYQQALGQGPQFIFQYYEEEERQRGNFPDRFSGHQFPNYSSELNVNALLLGDSALYLCASSDIYSGRFLVDEQFFGPGTRLTVL.

The chain employs TRBV9 and TRBJ2-3; no definite D call. The CDR3 consists of 14 residues. The V end was cut by 1 base, the J end by 2 bases, with 8 bases between. Germline-derived CDR1 and CDR2 are SGDLS and YYNGEE. CDR3 sequence: CASSVQEVTDTQYF. CDR3 nucleotides: TGTGCCAGCAGCGTACAGGAAGTCACAGATACGCAGTATTTT.

The chain carries TRBV6-1 and TRBJ2-1, with D perhaps TRBD2 (7 bases). Germline loops: CDR1 MNHNS, CDR2 SASEGT. The CDR3 contains 13 residues. V lost 7 bases and J 6 bases, leaving 13 bases between the germline ends. The CDR3 sequence is CASNGGLLNEQFF. DNA of the CDR3: TGTGCCAGCAACGGGGGGCTACTCAATGAGCAGTTCTTC.

This sequence joins TRBV27 and TRBJ1-2; 7 bases agree with TRBD1. V trimming: 6 bases; J trimming: 4 bases; junction bases outside the gene matches: 5. CDR1 and CDR2 (germline): MNHEY, SMNVEV (reference sequence). CDR3 length equals 13 residues. The CDR3 bases are TGTGCCAGCAGCTCGACAGGGAGCTATGGCTACACCTTC. The encoded protein is CASSSTGSYGYTF.